Sequencing of this T cell receptor beta chain was carried out in a study of Graves' ophthalmopathy and Graves' hyperthyroidism. Findings and limits, study-wide: Classification of ophthalmopathy versus stable hyperthyroidism by a 13-signature model yielded 85% to 90% sensitivity and about 81% specificity. This model predicted ophthalmopathy progression (sensitivity roughly 64%, specificity roughly 72%).

The CDR3 sequence is 14 residues long. CDR1 and CDR2 from the germline V gene are SGHTA and FQGNSA. The ends were cut back, 3 bases at V and 10 bases at J, with 13 bases in the middle. Patients were left out if they had other autoimmune diseases, uncontrolled infections, pregnancy or lactation. Orbital computed tomography, thyroid ultrasound, TRAb, serum thyroxine and clinical symptoms formed the basis of diagnosis. Amplification of TCR beta CDR3 regions used RNA transcripts. An initial RT-PCR round employing HTBI primers preceded a second-round multiplex PCR. One entry per CDR3 protein results from TCRdb running MiXCR on the multiplex PCR reads. This table holds 600,000 to 950,000 distinct CDR3 sequences, 40% found once. This clonotype was counted ten times or more. Its target is not known.

The sequence was collected from an adult man with Graves' ophthalmopathy. The gene calls are TRBV7-2 and TRBJ1-6; the D is unclear. Material: peripheral blood. The CDR3 DNA follows: TGTGCCAGCAGCTTCCAGCCCACAGAGTCACCCCTCCACTTT. Translating gives CASSFQPTESPLHF.